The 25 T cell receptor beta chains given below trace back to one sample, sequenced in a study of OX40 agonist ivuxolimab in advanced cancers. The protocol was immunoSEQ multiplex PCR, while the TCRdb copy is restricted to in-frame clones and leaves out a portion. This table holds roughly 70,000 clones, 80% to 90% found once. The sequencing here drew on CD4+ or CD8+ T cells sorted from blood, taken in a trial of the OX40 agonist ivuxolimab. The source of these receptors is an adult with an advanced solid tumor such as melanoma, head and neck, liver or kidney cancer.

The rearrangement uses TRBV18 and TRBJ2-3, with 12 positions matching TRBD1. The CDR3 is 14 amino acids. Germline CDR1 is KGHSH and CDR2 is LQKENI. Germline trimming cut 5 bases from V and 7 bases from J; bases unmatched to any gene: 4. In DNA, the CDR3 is TGTGCCAGCTCATTGGGACAGGGGGCTTATACGCAGTATTTT. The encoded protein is CASSLGQGAYTQYF.

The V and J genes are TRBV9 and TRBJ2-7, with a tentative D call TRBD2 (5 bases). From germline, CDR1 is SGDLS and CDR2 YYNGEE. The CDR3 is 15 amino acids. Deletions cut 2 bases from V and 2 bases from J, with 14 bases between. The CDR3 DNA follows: TGTGCCAGCAGCGTCCGGGGAGAGAGGGCCTACGAGCAGTACTTC. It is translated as CASSVRGERAYEQYF.

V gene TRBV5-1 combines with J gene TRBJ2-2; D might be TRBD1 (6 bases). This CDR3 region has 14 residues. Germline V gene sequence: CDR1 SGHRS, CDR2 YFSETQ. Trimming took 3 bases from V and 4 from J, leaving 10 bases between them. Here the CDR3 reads CASSSGQGTGELFF. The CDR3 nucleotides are TGCGCCAGCAGCTCGGGACAAGGCACCGGGGAGCTGTTTTTT.

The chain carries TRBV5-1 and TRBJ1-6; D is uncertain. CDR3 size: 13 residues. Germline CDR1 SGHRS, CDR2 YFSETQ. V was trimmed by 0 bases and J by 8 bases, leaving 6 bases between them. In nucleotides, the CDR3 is TGCGCCAGCAGCTTGGGTTGGGATTCACCCCTCCACTTT. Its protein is CASSLGWDSPLHF.

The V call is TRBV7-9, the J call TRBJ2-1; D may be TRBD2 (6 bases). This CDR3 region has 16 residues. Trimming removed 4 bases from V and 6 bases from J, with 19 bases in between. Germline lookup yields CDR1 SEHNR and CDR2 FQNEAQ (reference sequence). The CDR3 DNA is TGTGCCAGCAGCTCCTGCGACGGGAGAGGCTGCAATGAGCAGTTCTTC. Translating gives CASSSCDGRGCNEQFF.

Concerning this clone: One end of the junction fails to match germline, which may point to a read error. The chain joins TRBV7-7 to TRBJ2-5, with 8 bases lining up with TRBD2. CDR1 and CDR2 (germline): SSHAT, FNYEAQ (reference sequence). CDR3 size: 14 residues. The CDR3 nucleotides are TGTGCTAGCAGCTTATTAGCGGGGCAAGAGACCCAGTACTTC. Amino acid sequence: CASSLLAGQETQYF.

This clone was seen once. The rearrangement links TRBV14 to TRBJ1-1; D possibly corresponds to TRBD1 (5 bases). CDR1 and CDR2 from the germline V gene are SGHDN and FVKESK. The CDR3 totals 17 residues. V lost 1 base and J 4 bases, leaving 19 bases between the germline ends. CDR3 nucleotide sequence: TGTGCCAGCAGCCAAGGAGGTGTGGCAGGGAGGATCACTGAAGCTTTCTTT. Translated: CASSQGGVAGRITEAFF.

CDR3 region: CSVEDPWDNEQFF. The CDR3 nucleotides are TGCAGCGTTGAAGATCCCTGGGACAATGAGCAGTTCTTC. The chain has TRBV29-1 and TRBJ2-1; D is ambiguous. Germline CDR1 SQVTM, CDR2 ANQGSEA. The CDR3 contains 13 residues. The V end was cut by 0 bases, the J end by 5 bases, with 8 bases between.

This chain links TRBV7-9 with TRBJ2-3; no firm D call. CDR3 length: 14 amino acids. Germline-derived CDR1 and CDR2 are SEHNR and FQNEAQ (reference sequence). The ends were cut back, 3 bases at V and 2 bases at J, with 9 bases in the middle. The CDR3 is CASSFLASTDTQYF. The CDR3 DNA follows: TGTGCCAGCAGCTTCCTGGCCTCCACAGATACGCAGTATTTT.

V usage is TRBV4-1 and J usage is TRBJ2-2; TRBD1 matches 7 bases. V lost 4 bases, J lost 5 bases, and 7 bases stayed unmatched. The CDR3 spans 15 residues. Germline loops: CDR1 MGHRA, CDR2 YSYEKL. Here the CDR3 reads CASSRADRDTGELFF. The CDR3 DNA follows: TGCGCCAGCAGCCGCGCCGACAGGGATACCGGGGAGCTGTTTTTT.

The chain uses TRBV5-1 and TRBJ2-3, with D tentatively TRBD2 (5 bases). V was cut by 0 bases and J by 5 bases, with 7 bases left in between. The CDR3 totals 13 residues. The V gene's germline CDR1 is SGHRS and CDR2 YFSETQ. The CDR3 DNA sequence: TGCGCCAGCAGCTTGGCCGGGGTAGATACGCAGTATTTT. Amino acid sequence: CASSLAGVDTQYF.

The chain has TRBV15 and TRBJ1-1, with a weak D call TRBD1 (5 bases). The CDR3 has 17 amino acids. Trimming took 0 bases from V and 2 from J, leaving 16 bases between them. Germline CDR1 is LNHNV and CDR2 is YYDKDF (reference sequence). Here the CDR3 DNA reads TGTGCCACCAGCAGAGATCATCAGGGCGGGTCAAACACTGAAGCTTTCTTT. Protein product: CATSRDHQGGSNTEAFF.

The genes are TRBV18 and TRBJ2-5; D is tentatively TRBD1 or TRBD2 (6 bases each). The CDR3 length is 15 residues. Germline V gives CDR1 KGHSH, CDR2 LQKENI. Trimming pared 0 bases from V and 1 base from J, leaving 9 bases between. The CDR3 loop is CASSPPRGPQETQYF. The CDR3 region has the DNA TGTGCCAGCTCACCACCCCGGGGGCCCCAAGAGACCCAGTACTTC. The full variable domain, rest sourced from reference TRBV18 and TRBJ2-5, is NAGVMQNPRHLVRRRGQEARLRCSPMKGHSHVYWYRQLPEEGLKFMVYLQKENIIDESGMPKERFSAEFPKEGPSILRIQQVVRGDSAAYFCASSPPRGPQETQYFGPGTRLLVL.

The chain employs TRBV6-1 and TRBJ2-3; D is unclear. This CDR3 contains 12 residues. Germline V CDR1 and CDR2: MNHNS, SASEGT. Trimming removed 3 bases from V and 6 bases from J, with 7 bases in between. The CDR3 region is CASSDSPDTQYF. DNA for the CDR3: TGTGCCAGCAGTGACTCCCCTGATACGCAGTATTTT.

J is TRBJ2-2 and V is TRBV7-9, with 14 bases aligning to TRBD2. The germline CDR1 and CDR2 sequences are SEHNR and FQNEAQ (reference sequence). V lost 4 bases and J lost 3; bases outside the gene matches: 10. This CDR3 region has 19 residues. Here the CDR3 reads CASSSPGLAGVWDTGELFF. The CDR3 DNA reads TGTGCCAGCAGCTCTCCGGGACTAGCGGGAGTATGGGACACCGGGGAGCTGTTTTTT.

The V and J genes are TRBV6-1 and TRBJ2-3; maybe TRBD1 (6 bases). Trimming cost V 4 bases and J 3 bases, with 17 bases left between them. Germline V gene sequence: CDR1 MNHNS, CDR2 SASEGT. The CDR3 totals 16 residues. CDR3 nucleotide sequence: TGTGCCAGCAGTGTCGGTGTATTAAGGGGGACAGATACGCAGTATTTT. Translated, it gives CASSVGVLRGTDTQYF.

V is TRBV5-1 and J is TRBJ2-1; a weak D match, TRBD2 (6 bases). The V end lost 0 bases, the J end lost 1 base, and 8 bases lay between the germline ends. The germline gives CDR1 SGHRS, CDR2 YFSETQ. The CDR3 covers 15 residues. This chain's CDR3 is CASSLGGGSYNEQFF. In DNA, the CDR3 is TGCGCCAGCAGCTTGGGTGGGGGGTCCTACAATGAGCAGTTCTTC. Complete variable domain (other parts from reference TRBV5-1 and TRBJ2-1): KAGVTQTPRYLIKTRGQQVTLSCSPISGHRSVSWYQQTPGQGLQFLFEYFSETQRNKGNFPGRFSGRQFSNSRSEMNVSTLELGDSALYLCASSLGGGSYNEQFFGPGTRLTVL.

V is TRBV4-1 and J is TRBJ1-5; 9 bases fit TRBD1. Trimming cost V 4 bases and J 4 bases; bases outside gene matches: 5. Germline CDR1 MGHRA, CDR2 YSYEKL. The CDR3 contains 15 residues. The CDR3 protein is CASSRRTGDNQPQHF. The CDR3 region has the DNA TGCGCCAGCAGCCGACGGACAGGGGATAATCAGCCCCAGCATTTT.

The CDR3 nucleotides are TGTGCCAGCAGCCTCCGGGACAGGTTCTACAATGAGCAGTTCTTC. Protein: CASSLRDRFYNEQFF. V usage is TRBV7-8 and J usage is TRBJ2-1; 8 bases line up with TRBD1. CDR1 is SGHVS, CDR2 FQNEAQ, per germline. V dropped 5 bases and J dropped 3; count of bases not matched to a gene: 6. CDR3 length: 15 residues.

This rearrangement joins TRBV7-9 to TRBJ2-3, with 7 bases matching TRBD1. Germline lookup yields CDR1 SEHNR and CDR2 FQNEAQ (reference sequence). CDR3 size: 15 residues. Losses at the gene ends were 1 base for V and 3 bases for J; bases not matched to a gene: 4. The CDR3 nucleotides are TGTGCCAGCAGCTTAGAGAGGGGGCGAACAGATACGCAGTATTTT. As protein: CASSLERGRTDTQYF.

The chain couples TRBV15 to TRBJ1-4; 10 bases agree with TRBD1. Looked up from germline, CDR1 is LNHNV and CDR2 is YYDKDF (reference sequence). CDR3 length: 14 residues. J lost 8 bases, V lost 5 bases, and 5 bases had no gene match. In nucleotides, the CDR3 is TGTGCCACCAGCCGGGACAGGGGAAACGAAAAACTGTTTTTT. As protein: CATSRDRGNEKLFF.

DNA of the CDR3: TGTGCCACCGGACTAGCGGGCGACAATGAGCAGTTCTTC. Amino acids: CATGLAGDNEQFF. The rearrangement links TRBV10-3 to TRBJ2-1; 11 nucleotides match TRBD2. V lost 10 bases and J lost 5; bases outside the gene matches: 4. The CDR3 has 13 amino acids. Germline lookup yields CDR1 ENHRY and CDR2 SYGVKD.

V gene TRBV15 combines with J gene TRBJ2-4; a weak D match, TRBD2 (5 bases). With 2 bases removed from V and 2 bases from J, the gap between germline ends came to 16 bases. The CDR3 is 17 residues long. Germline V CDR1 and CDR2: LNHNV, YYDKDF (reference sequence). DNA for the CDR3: TGTGCCACCAGCAGAACTATCTTGACGGGGTCCAAAAACATTCAGTACTTC. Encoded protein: CATSRTILTGSKNIQYF.

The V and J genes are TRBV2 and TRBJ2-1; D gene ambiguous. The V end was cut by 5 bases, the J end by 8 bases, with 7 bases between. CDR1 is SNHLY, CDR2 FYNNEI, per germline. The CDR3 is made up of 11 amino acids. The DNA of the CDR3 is TGTGCCAGCAGTCAGTGGTATGAGCAGTTCTTC. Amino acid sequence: CASSQWYEQFF.

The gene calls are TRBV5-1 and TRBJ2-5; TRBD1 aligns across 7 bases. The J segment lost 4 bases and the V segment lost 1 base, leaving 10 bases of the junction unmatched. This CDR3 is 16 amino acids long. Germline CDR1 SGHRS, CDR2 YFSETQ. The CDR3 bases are TGCGCCAGCAGCTTGACGGCGGCAGGGGGTGGAGAGACCCAGTACTTC. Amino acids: CASSLTAAGGGETQYF.